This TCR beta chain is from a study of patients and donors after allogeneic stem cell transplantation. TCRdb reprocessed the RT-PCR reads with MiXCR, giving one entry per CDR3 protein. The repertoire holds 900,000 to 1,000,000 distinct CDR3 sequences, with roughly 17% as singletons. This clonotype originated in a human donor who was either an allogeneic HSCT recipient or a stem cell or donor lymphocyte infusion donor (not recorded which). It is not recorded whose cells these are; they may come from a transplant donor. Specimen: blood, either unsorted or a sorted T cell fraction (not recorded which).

The CDR3 loop reads CSAAVTGELFF. DNA for the CDR3: TGCAGTGCTGCCGTAACCGGGGAGCTGTTTTTT. The rearrangement joins TRBV20-1 to TRBJ2-2; D is undetermined. Trimming took off 5 bases at V and 5 bases at J, with 6 bases between the two ends. The CDR3 length is 11 residues. Looked up from germline, CDR1 is DFQATT and CDR2 is SNEGSKA (reference sequence).